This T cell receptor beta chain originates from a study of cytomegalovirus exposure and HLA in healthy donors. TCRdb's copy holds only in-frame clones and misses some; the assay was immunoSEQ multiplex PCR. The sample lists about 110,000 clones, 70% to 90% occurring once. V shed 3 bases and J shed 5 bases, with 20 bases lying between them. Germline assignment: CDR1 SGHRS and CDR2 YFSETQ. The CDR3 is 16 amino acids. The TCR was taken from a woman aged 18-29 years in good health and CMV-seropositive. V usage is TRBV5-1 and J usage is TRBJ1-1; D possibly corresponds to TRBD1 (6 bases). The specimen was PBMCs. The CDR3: CASSSRISQGRTEAFF. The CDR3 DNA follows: TGCGCCAGCAGCTCCCGGATCTCACAGGGACGGACTGAAGCTTTCTTT.